Each of the 12 T cell receptor beta chains below was sequenced from the same sample in a study of Ad26.COV2.S vaccination and SARS-CoV-2 variants. Assay: immunoSEQ multiplex PCR; the TCRdb copy retains only in-frame clones and omits some. The sample yields about 480,000 clones, around nine tenths seen once. Noted treatment: over 15 received Ad26.COV2.S at low or high dose, single or two shots; several received placebo; per-sample allocation not given. It was on day 63 after the first vaccine or placebo injection that samples were taken. This sample comprised peripheral blood, obtained in a trial of Ad26.COV2.S vaccine versus placebo. The receptor set was obtained from a person between 18 and 59 years old who received the Ad26.COV2.S COVID-19 vaccine or a placebo.

The V call is TRBV24-1, the J call TRBJ2-3; maybe TRBD1 (5 bases). Germline V gene sequence: CDR1 KGHDR, CDR2 SFDVKD. V dropped 2 bases and J dropped 2 bases, with 7 bases sitting between them. There are 14 residues in the CDR3. CDR3 residues: CATSDWGVTDTQYF. CDR3 in DNA: TGTGCCACCAGTGATTGGGGCGTCACAGATACGCAGTATTTT.

The CDR3 coding sequence is TGTGCCAGCAGCTTAGCGCATTCCTACGAGCAGTACTTC. Translation gives CASSLAHSYEQYF. The chain couples TRBV7-2 to TRBJ2-7; D gene ambiguous. CDR3 length: 13 residues. In germline, CDR1 is SGHTA, CDR2 FQGNSA. V lost 0 bases to trimming and J lost 1 base, with 4 bases between them.

This clone was counted once. This rearrangement joins TRBV28 to TRBJ1-5; the D is unclear. V was clipped by 5 bases and J by 3 bases, with 14 bases between them. Germline values: CDR1 MDHEN, CDR2 SYDVKM. CDR3 length: 15 amino acids. CDR3 in DNA: TGTGCCAGCAGTAACCCGACTGGCGTCAATCAGCCCCAGCATTTT. Its translation: CASSNPTGVNQPQHF.

The J gene is TRBJ2-7, the V gene TRBV7-2; TRBD2 matches at 9 bases. V gave up 3 bases and J gave up 7 bases; unmatched junction bases: 10. The CDR3 sequence is 15 residues long. Looked up from germline, CDR1 is SGHTA and CDR2 is FQGNSA. CDR3 in DNA: TGTGCCAGCAGCTTGCGAGCTAGCGGGACTCGAGAGCAGTACTTC. It translates to CASSLRASGTREQYF.

This chain uses TRBV28 with TRBJ1-5; TRBD1 matches 8 bases. The CDR3 is 13 residues long. CDR1 is MDHEN, CDR2 SYDVKM, per germline. The V and J ends lost 6 bases and 15 bases, in that order; junction bases with no gene match: 13. The CDR3 DNA reads as TGTGCCAGCAGAACAGGGGGGCCCCTTTACGTGCATTTT. Amino acids: CASRTGGPLYVHF.

This chain joins TRBV7-9 and TRBJ1-4; D is possibly TRBD1 (5 bases). The CDR3 covers 14 residues. The germline V gene encodes CDR1 SEHNR and CDR2 FQNEAQ (reference sequence). Trimming took 5 bases from V and 12 from J, leaving 19 bases between them. The CDR3 bases are TGTGCCAGCAGCGCGGGGACCGGCCGAACGGAACTGTTTTTT. Translating gives CASSAGTGRTELFF.

This clone was picked up one time. Other DNA sequences in this specimen translate into the identical CDR3. This chain uses TRBV28 with TRBJ1-2, with unresolved D. This CDR3 contains 11 residues. V was cut by 6 bases and J by 4 bases, with 6 bases left in between. Looked up from germline, CDR1 is MDHEN and CDR2 is SYDVKM. The CDR3 DNA reads TGTGCCAGCAGCCCCAGCTATGGCTACACCTTC. Translation gives CASSPSYGYTF.

The genes are TRBV9 and TRBJ2-3, with D unclear. The V end was cut by 2 bases, the J end by 2 bases, with 9 bases between. The germline V gene encodes CDR1 SGDLS and CDR2 YYNGEE. The CDR3 is 14 amino acids. The CDR3 DNA is TGTGCCAGCAGCGTTGGGCTGGTCACAGATACGCAGTATTTT. The encoded protein is CASSVGLVTDTQYF.

The chain combines TRBV30 with TRBJ1-2, with a possible D match to TRBD1 (5 bases). The CDR3 covers 15 residues. Germline assignment: CDR1 GTSNPN and CDR2 SVGIG (reference sequence). The V end lost 4 bases, the J end lost 0 bases, and 15 bases lay between the germline ends. The CDR3 coding sequence is TGTGCCTGGACTCCCAGGGCCGCGGCTAACTATGGCTACACCTTC. Amino acid sequence: CAWTPRAAANYGYTF.

The CDR3 sequence is CASSLDLGARNEGGYTF. CDR3 DNA sequence: TGTGCCAGCAGCTTAGATTTGGGGGCGCGGAATGAGGGCGGCTACACCTTC. The V gene is TRBV7-2, the J gene TRBJ1-2; TRBD1 is a possible D gene (6 bases). Germline V gives CDR1 SGHTA, CDR2 FQGNSA. V gave up 1 base and J gave up 8 bases, with 23 bases separating them. The CDR3 has 17 amino acids.

J is TRBJ2-5 and V is TRBV3-1 (or the pseudogene TRBV3-2); no reliable D call. Looked up from germline, CDR1 is LGHDT and CDR2 is YNNKEL (reference sequence). V gave up 2 bases and J gave up 4 bases, with 5 bases separating them. The CDR3 has 12 residues. CDR3 DNA: TGTGCCAGCAGCCAACGTGGAGAGACCCAGTACTTC. It specifies CASSQRGETQYF.

The V and J genes are TRBV9 and TRBJ2-7, with TRBD2 identical over 7 bases. Germline CDR1 and CDR2: SGDLS and YYNGEE. The J segment lost 3 bases and the V segment lost 0 bases, leaving 6 bases of the junction unmatched. The CDR3 contains 15 residues. The CDR3 DNA reads as TGTGCCAGCAGCGTAGGTGGACTAGGCCTCTACGAGCAGTACTTC. It translates to CASSVGGLGLYEQYF.